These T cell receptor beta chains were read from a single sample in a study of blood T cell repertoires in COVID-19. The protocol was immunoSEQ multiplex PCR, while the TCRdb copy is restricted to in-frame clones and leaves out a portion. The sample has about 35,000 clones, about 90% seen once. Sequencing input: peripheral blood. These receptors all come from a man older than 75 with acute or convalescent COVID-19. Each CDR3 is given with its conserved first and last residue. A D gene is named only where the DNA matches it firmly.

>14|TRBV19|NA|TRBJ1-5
CASRLRDSNQPQHF
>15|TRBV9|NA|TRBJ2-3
CASSVGGVSTDTQYF
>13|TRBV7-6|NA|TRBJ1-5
CASSDGQNQPQHF
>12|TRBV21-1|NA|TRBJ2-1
CAWGGFGNEQFF
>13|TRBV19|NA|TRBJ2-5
CASSTGRRETQYF
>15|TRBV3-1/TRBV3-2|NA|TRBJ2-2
CASSQSRAPRGELFF
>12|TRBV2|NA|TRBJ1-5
CASTGGNQPQHF
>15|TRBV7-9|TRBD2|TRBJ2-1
CASSPGGMDYNEQFF
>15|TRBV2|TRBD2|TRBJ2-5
CASSEQAGGKETQYF
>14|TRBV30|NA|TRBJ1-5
CAWSVGGRTQPQHF
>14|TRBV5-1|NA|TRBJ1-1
CASSLNQGNTEAFF
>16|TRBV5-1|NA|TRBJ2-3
CASSLGHPISTDTQYF
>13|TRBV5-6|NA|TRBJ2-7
CASSFGRTYEQYF
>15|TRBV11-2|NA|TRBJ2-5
CASSPRRPRGETQYF
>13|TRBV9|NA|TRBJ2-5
CASSLDSVETQYF
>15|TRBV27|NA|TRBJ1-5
CASSPNRVGNQPQHF
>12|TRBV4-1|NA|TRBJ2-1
CASSLAGSEQFF
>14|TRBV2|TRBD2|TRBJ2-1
CASSVAGGYNEQFF
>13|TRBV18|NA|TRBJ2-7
CASSRQGLNEQYF
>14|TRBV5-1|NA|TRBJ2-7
CASSLDRITYEQYF
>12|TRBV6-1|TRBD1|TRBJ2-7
CASSDQQGWQYF
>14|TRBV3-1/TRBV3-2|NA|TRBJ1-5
CASSQIQGGQPQHF
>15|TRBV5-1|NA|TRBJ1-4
CASSFTGVGMEKLFF
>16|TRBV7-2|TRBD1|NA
CASSSIGQGRPREQYF
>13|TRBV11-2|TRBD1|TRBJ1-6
CASSFAGGSPLHF
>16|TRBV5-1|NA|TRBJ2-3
CASSLVGSGSTDTQYF
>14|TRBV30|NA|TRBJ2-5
CAWIGGTAQETQYF
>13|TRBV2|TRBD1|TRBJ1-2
CATLTGQGYGYTF
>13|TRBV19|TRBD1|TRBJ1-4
CATGQGAREKLFF
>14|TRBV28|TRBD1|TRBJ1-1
CASSPTQGRTEAFF
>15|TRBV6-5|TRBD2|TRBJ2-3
CASNQLAGSRDTQYF
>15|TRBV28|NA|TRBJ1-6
CASSPPLGANSPLHF
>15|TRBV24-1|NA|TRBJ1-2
CATSDLWAGDYGYTF
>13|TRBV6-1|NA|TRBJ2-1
CASSEARGGRGFF
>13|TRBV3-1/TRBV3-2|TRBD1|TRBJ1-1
CASSPIKGAGAFF
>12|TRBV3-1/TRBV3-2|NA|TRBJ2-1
CASSQDRLEQFF
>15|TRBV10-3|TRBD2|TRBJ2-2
CAISDARGVTGELFF
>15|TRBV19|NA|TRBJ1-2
CASRTSWQDTYGYTF
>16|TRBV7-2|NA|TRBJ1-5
CASSPGLGGRNQPQHF
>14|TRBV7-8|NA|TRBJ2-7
CASSLGVTNYEQYF
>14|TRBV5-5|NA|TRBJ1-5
CASSLWGEVQPQHF
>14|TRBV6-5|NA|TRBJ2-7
CASSLTGAGFEQYF
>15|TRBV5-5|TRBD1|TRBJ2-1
CASSSTGGFYNEQFF
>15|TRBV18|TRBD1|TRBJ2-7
CASSPRQGVSYEQYF
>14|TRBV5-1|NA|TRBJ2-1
CASSRDFSYNEQFF
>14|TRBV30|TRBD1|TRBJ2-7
CAWSVGGPTYEQYF
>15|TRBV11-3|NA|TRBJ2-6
CASSPGRAGANVLTF
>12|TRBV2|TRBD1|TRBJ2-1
CASTLTGERLFF
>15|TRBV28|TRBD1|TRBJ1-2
CASSEPGQGNYGYTF
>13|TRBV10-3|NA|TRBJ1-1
CASTDTPGTEAFF
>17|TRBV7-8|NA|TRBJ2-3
CASSLALAGASTDTQYF
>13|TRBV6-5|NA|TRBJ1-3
CASGRSSGNTIYF